The 18 T cell receptor beta chains reported below all come from one sample, sequenced in a study of T-cell reconstitution after alpha-beta-depleted transplantation in children. Researchers prepared the TCRbeta library using unique molecular identifiers, the study reports. Each CDR3 protein gets one entry after TCRdb re-called the PCR reads with MiXCR. The table lists more than 400,000 distinct CDR3 sequences, over 10% of them singletons. Sequencing was performed on PBMCs, mostly from graft donor cells, taken 180 days after TCRalphabeta/CD19-depleted stem cell transplant. All receptors come from a female patient aged 2-9 years who had a stem cell transplant for aplastic anemia, so the T cells may come from the graft donor.

In its sample, this clonotype was seen a few times. The V and J genes are TRBV24-1 and TRBJ2-7, with 10 bases fitting TRBD2. The V gene end was trimmed by 4 bases and the J gene end by 2 bases; junction bases not matched to a gene: 4. Germline lookup yields CDR1 KGHDR and CDR2 SFDVKD. The CDR3 runs 15 residues. CDR3 residues: CATSDPTSGTYEQYF. DNA for the CDR3: TGTGCCACCAGTGACCCCACTAGCGGGACCTACGAGCAGTACTTC.

The V gene is TRBV5-6, the J gene TRBJ2-1, with a weak D call TRBD2 (6 bases). The CDR3 is made up of 17 amino acids. Germline CDR1 SGHDT, CDR2 YYEEEE. With 4 bases removed from V and 3 bases from J, the gap between germline ends came to 20 bases. The CDR3 DNA reads as TGTGCCAGCAGCCGCGAACCGGGGCGGGGAAGCTACAATGAGCAGTTCTTC. Protein sequence: CASSREPGRGSYNEQFF.

This clonotype appeared a few times. This sequence joins TRBV7-3 and TRBJ2-5; D is possibly TRBD1 or TRBD2 (7 bases each). V was cut by 2 bases and J by 3 bases, with 10 bases left in between. The CDR3 runs 14 residues. From germline, CDR1 is SGHTA and CDR2 FQGTGA. CDR3 coding DNA: TGTGCCAGCAGCTTACAGGGGGGGGAAGAGACCCAGTACTTC. Translated: CASSLQGGEETQYF.

This clonotype was seen only once. V is TRBV6-5 and J is TRBJ2-1; D is unclear. V lost 3 bases and J 1 base, leaving 10 bases between the germline ends. Germline-derived CDR1 and CDR2 are MNHEY and SVGAGI. This CDR3 spans 15 amino acids. CDR3 bases: TGTGCCAGCAGTTATGGGCTAGAGTCCTACAATGAGCAGTTCTTC. Encoded protein: CASSYGLESYNEQFF.

DNA for the CDR3: TGTGCCAGCAGCTTGGGAGAGGACAGGGCCTACGAGCAGTACTTC. The encoded protein is CASSLGEDRAYEQYF. This chain links TRBV5-8 with TRBJ2-7, with 8 bases fitting TRBD1. This CDR3 comprises 15 residues. J lost 2 bases, V lost 0 bases, and 4 bases had no gene match. Germline V CDR1 and CDR2: SGHTS, YDEGEE. The variable domain in full, with the rest retrieved from reference TRBV5-8 and TRBJ2-7, is EAGVTQSPTHLIKTRGQQATLRCSPISGHTSVYWYQQALGLGLQFLLWYDEGEERNRGNFPPRFSGRQFPNYSSELNVNALELEDSALYLCASSLGEDRAYEQYFGPGTRLTVT.

This clonotype was observed a handful of times. The CDR3 sequence is CASSRTGEGNQPQHF. CDR3 in DNA: TGTGCCAGCAGTCGCACAGGGGAAGGCAATCAGCCCCAGCATTTT. This chain links TRBV6-5 with TRBJ1-5; 7 bases map to TRBD1. The CDR3 is 15 residues long. With V trimmed by 5 bases and J by 2 bases, 6 bases remained unmatched. From germline, CDR1 is MNHEY and CDR2 SVGAGI.

This clonotype was counted only a few times. One end of the junction is discordant with germline, which a read error may explain. The V and J genes are TRBV28 and TRBJ2-7, with D uncertain. CDR1 is MDHEN, CDR2 SYDVKM, per germline. This CDR3 spans 14 amino acids. The CDR3 DNA reads TGTGCCAGCGGTTTTCATCGGTGGGCCTACGAGCAGTACTTC. Encoded protein: CASGFHRWAYEQYF.

This clonotype has more than one count but fewer than ten. This chain connects TRBV27 to TRBJ2-2; the D gene is possibly TRBD2 (5 bases). Per germline, CDR1 MNHEY and CDR2 SMNVEV (reference sequence). There are 16 residues in the CDR3. The V gene lost 5 bases and the J gene lost 1 base, with 14 bases spanning the gap. CDR3 sequence: CASSDPRSGNTGELFF. The CDR3 DNA is TGTGCCAGCAGTGACCCCCGCAGCGGGAACACCGGGGAGCTGTTTTTT.

In its sample, this clonotype was seen a few times. The rearrangement links TRBV24-1 to TRBJ1-2; 9 positions match TRBD1. Germline V gives CDR1 KGHDR, CDR2 SFDVKD. Trimming removed 2 bases from V and 6 bases from J; junction bases left unmatched: 3. The CDR3 has 14 residues. This chain's CDR3 is CATSDSGQGNGYTF. Here the CDR3 DNA reads TGTGCCACCAGTGATTCCGGACAGGGGAATGGCTACACCTTC.

This clonotype has more than one count but fewer than ten. J is TRBJ1-6 and V is TRBV6-6; no clear D gene. Deletions cut 6 bases from V and 9 bases from J, with 12 bases between. This CDR3 is 13 amino acids long. Germline V gives CDR1 MNHNY, CDR2 SVGAGI (reference sequence). For the CDR3, the DNA is TGTGCCAGCAGAGGCTATGAGGGTTCACCCCTCCACTTT. Protein sequence: CASRGYEGSPLHF.

This clonotype appeared a few times. The J gene is TRBJ2-7, the V gene TRBV27; D possibly corresponds to TRBD2 (5 bases). Trimming shortened V by 5 bases and J by 0 bases, and 14 bases separated the two germline ends. The CDR3 spans 15 residues. Germline values: CDR1 MNHEY, CDR2 SMNVEV (reference sequence). The CDR3 sequence is CASSPGQGSSYEQYF. The CDR3 DNA is TGTGCCAGCAGTCCCGGGCAAGGGAGCTCCTACGAGCAGTACTTC.

This sequence joins TRBV7-2 and TRBJ2-7; TRBD2 agrees at 7 bases. The CDR3 extends over 13 amino acids. Germline assignment: CDR1 SGHTA and CDR2 FQGNSA. V lost 8 bases, J lost 5 bases, and 9 bases stayed unmatched. The CDR3 sequence: CASGHAGENEQYV. The CDR3 bases are TGTGCCAGCGGACATGCGGGAGAGAACGAGCAGTACGTC.

This chain joins TRBV4-3 and TRBJ2-1; tentative D call: TRBD1 (6 bases). The CDR3 is 17 amino acids. The V end lost 4 bases, the J end lost 6 bases, and 22 bases lay between the germline ends. The germline V gene has CDR1 LGHNA and CDR2 YSLEER. The CDR3 is CASSLYLHRDIPNEQFF. For the CDR3, the DNA is TGCGCCAGCAGCCTGTATCTCCACCGGGACATTCCCAATGAGCAGTTCTTC.

This clonotype came up many times. The chain is built from TRBV7-9 and TRBJ2-1, with D uncertain. Trimming took off 2 bases at V and 7 bases at J, with 9 bases between the two ends. CDR1 and CDR2 (germline): SEHNR, FQNEAQ (reference sequence). This CDR3 comprises 13 residues. CDR3 DNA sequence: TGTGCCAGCAGCTTAAAGGGTTCGAATGAGCAGTTCTTC. Its protein product is CASSLKGSNEQFF.

The J gene is TRBJ2-7, the V gene TRBV15; 10 bases agree with TRBD2. The V gene's germline CDR1 is LNHNV and CDR2 YYDKDF (reference sequence). V trimming: 6 bases; J trimming: 3 bases; junction bases outside the gene matches: 5. There are 14 residues in the CDR3. Written as DNA, the CDR3 is TGTGCCACCAGGACGGCTAGCGGGGGCTACGAGCAGTACTTC. Translating gives CATRTASGGYEQYF. The variable domain in full, with the rest retrieved from reference TRBV15 and TRBJ2-7, is DAMVIQNPRYQVTQFGKPVTLSCSQTLNHNVMYWYQQKSSQAPKLLFHYYDKDFNNEADTPDNFQSRRPNTSFCFLDIRSPGLGDTAMYLCATRTASGGYEQYFGPGTRLTVT.

The chain combines TRBV29-1 with TRBJ1-1; no definite D call. Germline-derived CDR1 and CDR2 are SQVTM and ANQGSEA. CDR3 length: 12 amino acids. V was clipped by 8 bases and J by 1 base, with 11 bases between them. The CDR3 DNA reads as TGCAGCTATGTGAAGGGGAACACTGAAGCTTTCTTT. It translates to CSYVKGNTEAFF.

At least ten counts were recorded for this clonotype. The chain employs TRBV7-2 and TRBJ2-5, with unresolved D. The germline gives CDR1 SGHTA, CDR2 FQGNSA. The CDR3 consists of 14 residues. With 4 bases removed from V and 9 bases from J, the gap between germline ends came to 18 bases. In nucleotides, the CDR3 is TGTGCCAGCAGCTCCGACCGCGCTCGGGTTGCCCAGTACTTC. Translation gives CASSSDRARVAQYF.

V is TRBV12-3 or TRBV12-4 and J is TRBJ2-1, with 9 bases lining up with TRBD2. The CDR3 totals 13 residues. Trimming removed 8 bases from V and 6 bases from J; junction bases left unmatched: 5. Written as DNA, the CDR3 is TGTGCCAGCCTAGCGGGAACTCCCAATGAGCAGTTCTTC. It translates to CASLAGTPNEQFF.